This T cell receptor beta chain is drawn from a study of CD8 T cells in Susac syndrome. This clonotype was detected only once. CDR3 length: 16 residues. Germline V gene lookup returns CDR1 SEHNR and CDR2 FQNEAQ (reference sequence). The V gene end was trimmed by 5 bases and the J gene end by 2 bases; junction bases not matched to a gene: 9. RNA in amounts of about 0.5 to 1 ug was reverse transcribed with random hexamers. TCRdb reanalysed the immunoSEQ multiplex PCR reads using MiXCR and keeps one entry per CDR3 protein. Of about 47,000 distinct CDR3 sequences in the sample, more than 85% were seen once.

The sequence derives from a human donor in good health. V gene TRBV7-9 combines with J gene TRBJ2-1; TRBD2 matches at 7 bases. Material: CD8+ T cells from PBMCs. As DNA, the CDR3 is TGTGCCAGCAGCGTAAGGCTAGCGGAGACCTACAATGAGCAGTTCTTC. Translated, it gives CASSVRLAETYNEQFF.